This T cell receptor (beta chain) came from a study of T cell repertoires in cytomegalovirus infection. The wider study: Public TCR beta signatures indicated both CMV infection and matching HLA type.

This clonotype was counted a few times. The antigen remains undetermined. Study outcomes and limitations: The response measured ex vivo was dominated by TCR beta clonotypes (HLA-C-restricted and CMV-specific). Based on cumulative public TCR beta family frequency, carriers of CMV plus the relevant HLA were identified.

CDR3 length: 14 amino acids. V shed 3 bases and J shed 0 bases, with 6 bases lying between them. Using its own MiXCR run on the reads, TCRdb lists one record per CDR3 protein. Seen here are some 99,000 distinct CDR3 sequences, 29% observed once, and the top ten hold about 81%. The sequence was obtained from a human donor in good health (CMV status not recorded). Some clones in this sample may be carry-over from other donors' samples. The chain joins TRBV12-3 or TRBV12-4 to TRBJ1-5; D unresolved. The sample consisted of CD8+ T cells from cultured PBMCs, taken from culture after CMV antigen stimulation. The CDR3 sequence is CASSLEYSNQPQHF. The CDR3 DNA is TGTGCCAGCAGTTTGGAATATAGCAATCAGCCCCAGCATTTT.